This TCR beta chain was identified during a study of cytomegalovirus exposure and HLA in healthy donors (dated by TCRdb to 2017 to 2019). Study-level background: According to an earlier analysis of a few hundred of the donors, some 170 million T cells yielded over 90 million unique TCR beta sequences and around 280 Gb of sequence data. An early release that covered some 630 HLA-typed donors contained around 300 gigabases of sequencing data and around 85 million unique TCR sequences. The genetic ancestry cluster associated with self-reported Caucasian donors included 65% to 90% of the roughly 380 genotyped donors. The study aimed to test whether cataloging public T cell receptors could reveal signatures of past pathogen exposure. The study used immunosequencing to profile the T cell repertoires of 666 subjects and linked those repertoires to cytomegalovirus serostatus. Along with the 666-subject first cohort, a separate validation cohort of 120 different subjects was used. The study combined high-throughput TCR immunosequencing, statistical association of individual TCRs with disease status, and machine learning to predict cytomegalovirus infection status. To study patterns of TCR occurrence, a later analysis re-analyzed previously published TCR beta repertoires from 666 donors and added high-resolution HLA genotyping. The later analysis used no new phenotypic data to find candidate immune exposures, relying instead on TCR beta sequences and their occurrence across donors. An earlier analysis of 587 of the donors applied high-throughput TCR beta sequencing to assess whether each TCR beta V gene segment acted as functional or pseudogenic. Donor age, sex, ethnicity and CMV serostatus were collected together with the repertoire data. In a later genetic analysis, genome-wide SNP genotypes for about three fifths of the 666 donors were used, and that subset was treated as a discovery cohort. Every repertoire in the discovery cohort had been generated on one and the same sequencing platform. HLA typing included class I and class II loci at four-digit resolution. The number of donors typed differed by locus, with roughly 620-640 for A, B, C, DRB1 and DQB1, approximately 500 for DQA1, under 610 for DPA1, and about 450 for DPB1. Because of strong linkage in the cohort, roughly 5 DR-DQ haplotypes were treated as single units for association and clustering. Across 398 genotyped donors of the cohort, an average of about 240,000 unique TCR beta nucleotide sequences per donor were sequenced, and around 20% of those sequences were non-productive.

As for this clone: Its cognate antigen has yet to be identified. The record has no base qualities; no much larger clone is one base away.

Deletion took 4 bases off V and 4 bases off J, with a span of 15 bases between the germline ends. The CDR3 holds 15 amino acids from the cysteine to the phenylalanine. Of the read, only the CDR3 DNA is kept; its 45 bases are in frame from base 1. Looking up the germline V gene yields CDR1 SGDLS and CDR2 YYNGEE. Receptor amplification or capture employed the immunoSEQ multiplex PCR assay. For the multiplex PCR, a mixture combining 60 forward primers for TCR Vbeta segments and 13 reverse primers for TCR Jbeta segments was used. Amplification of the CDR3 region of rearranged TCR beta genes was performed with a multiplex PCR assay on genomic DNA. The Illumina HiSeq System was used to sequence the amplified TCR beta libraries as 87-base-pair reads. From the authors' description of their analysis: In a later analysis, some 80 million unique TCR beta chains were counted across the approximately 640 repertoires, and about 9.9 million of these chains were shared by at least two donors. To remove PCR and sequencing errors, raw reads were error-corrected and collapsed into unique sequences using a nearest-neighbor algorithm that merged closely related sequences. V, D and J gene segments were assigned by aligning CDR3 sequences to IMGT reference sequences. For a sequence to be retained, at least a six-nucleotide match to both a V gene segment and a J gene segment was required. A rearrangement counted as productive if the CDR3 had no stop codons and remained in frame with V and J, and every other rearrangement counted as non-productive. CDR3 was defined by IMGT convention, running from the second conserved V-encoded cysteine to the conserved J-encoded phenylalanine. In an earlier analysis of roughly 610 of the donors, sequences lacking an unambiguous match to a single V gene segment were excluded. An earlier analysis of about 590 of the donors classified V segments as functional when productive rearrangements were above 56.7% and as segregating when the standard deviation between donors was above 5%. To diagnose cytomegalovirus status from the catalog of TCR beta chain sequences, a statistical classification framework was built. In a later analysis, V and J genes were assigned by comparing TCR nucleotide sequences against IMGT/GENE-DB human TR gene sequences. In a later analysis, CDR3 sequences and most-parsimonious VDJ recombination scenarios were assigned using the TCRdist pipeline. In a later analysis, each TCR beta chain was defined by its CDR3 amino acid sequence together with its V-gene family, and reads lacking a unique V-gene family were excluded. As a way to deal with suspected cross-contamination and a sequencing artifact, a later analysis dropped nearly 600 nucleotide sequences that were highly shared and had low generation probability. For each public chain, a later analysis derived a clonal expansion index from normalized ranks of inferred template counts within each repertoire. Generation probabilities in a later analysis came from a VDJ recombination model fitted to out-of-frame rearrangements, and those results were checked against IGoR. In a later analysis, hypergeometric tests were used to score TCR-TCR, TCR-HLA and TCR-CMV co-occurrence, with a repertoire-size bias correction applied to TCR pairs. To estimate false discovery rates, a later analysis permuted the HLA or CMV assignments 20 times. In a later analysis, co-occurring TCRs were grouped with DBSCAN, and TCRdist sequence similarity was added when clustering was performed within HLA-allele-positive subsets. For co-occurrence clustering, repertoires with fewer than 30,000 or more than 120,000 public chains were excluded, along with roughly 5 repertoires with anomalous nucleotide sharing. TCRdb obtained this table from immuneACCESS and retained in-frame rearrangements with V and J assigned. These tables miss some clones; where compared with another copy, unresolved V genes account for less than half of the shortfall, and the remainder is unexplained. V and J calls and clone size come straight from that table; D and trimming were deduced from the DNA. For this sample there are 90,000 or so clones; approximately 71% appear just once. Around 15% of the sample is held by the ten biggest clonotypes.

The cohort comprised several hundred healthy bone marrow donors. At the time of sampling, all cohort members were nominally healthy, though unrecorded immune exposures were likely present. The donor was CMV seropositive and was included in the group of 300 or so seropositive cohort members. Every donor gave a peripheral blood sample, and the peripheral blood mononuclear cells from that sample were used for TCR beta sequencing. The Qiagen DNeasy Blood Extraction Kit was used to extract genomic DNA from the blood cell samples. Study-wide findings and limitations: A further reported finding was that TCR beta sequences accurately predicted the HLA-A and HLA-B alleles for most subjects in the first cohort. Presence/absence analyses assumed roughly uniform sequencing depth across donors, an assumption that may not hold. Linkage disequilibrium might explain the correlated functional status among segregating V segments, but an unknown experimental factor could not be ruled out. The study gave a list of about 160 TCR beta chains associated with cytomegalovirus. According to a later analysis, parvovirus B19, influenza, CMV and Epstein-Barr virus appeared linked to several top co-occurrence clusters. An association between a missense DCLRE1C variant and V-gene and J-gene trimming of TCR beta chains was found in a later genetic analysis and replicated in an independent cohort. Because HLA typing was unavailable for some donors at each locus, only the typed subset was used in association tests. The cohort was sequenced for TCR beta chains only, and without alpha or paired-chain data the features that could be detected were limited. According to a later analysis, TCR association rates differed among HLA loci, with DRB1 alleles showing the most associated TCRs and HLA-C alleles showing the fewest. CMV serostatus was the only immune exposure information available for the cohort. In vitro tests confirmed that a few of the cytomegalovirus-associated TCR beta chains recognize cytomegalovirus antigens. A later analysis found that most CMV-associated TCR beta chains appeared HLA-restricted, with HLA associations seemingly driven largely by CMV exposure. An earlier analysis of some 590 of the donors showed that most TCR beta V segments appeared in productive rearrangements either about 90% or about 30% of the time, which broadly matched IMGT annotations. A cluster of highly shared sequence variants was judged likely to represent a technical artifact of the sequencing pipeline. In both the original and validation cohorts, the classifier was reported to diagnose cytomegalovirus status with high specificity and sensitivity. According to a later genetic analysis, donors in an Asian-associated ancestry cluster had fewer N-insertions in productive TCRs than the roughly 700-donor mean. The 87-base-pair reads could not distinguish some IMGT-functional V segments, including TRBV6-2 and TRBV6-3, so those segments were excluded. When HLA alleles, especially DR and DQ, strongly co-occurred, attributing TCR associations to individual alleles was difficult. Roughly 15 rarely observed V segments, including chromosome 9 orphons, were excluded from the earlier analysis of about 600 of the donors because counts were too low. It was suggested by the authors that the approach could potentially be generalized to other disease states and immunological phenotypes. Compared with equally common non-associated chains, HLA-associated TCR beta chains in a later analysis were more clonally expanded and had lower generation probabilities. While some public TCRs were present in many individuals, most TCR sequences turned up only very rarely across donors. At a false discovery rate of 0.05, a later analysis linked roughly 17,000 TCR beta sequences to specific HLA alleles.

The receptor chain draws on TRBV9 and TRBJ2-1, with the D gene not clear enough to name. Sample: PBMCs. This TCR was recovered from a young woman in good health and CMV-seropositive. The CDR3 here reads CASSRSVKGYNEQFF. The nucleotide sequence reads TGTGCCAGCAGCCGCAGCGTAAAAGGTTACAATGAGCAGTTCTTC. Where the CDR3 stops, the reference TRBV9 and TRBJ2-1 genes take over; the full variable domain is DSGVTQTPKHLITATGQRVTLRCSPRSGDLSVYWYQQSLDQGLQFLIQYYNGEERAKGNILERFSAQQFPDLHSELNLSSLELGDSALYFCASSRSVKGYNEQFFGPGTRLTVL.